This record looks at one T cell receptor (beta chain) sequence and its context. Its specificity is not known. This record belongs to a study of cytomegalovirus exposure and HLA in healthy donors. Regarding the study as a whole: Most subjects had HLA-A and HLA-B alleles reportedly predicted accurately by TCR beta sequences. Among the most significant clusters, several appeared linked to common viral pathogens in a later analysis. Earlier findings revealed that most TCR beta V segments proved productive either about 87% or about 30% of the time.

Amplification used 60 Vbeta primers and 13 Jbeta primers. Data came from immunoSEQ multiplex PCR; TCRdb stores just in-frame clones and leaves some out. The sample yields about 120,000 clones, of which the top ten take up over 1.5%. This receptor was identified in a man between 18 and 35 years old in good health and CMV-seronegative. Sequencing was done on a sample of PBMCs.

CDR3 DNA: TGTGCCACCAGCAGAGGGTGGCTAGCGGGGGGTTCCGGGGAGCTGTTTTTT. Translated: CATSRGWLAGGSGELFF. The chain employs TRBV15 and TRBJ2-2, with TRBD2 identical over 11 bases. This CDR3 region has 17 residues. Trimming at V came to 1 base and at J to 6 bases, leaving 7 bases not matched to a gene. Germline V CDR1 and CDR2: LNHNV, YYDKDF (reference sequence). Together with reference TRBV15 and TRBJ2-2, the CDR3 gives the full variable domain: DAMVIQNPRYQVTQFGKPVTLSCSQTLNHNVMYWYQQKSSQAPKLLFHYYDKDFNNEADTPDNFQSRRPNTSFCFLDIRSPGLGDTAMYLCATSRGWLAGGSGELFFGEGSRLTVL.